The T cell receptor beta chain described here comes from a study of CD8+ T cells in alopecia areata. Across the study: The drug, oral tofacitinib, was given to treated patients at 5 to 10 mg twice daily.

Sorting separated CD4+ and CD8+ T cells out of PBMCs. V dropped 1 base and J dropped 6 bases, with 12 bases sitting between them. The germline gives CDR1 MNHEY, CDR2 SMNVEV (reference sequence). The CDR3 is 14 residues long. As the sequencing template, cDNA was produced by extracting RNA and reverse transcribing it. Data came from immunoSEQ multiplex PCR; TCRdb stores just in-frame clones and leaves some out. Of 140,000 to 150,000 clones in the sample, about 89% were seen once. This clonotype was sampled from a human donor with alopecia areata. This chain connects TRBV27 to TRBJ1-2, with D possibly being TRBD1 (6 bases). The specimen comprised CD8+ T cells sorted from blood, sampled at week 0. This CDR3 reads CASSLLAQGHGYTF. CDR3 in DNA: TGTGCCAGCAGTTTATTGGCACAGGGCCATGGCTACACCTTC.